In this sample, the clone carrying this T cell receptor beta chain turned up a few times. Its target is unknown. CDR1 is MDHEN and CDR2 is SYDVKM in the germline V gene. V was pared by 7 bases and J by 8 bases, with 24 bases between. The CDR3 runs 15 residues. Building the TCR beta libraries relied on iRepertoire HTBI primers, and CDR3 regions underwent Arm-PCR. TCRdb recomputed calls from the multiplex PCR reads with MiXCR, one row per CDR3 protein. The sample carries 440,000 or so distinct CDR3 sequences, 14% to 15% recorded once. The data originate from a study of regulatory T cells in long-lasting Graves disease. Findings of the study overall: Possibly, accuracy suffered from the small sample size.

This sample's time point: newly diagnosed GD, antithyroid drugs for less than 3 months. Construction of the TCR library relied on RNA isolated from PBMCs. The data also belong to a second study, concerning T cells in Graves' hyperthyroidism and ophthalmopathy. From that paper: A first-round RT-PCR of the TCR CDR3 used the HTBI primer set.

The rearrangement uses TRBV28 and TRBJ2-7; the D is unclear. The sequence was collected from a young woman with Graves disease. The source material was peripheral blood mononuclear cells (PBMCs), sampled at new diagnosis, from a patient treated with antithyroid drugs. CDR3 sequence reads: CASTPFIQSLIQQYF. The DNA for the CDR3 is TGTGCCAGCACCCCTTTTATACAGTCCTTAATCCAGCAGTACTTC.